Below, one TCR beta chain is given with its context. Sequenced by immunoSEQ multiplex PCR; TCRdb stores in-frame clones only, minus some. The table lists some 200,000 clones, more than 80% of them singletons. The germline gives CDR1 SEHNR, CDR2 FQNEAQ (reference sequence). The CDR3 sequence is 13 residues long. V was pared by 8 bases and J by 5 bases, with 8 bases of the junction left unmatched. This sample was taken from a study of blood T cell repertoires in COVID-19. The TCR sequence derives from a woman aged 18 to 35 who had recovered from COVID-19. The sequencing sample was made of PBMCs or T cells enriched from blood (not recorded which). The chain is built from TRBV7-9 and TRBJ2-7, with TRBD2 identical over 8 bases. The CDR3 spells CASRWGLGDEQYF. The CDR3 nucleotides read TGTGCCAGCCGATGGGGACTAGGCGACGAGCAGTACTTC.